This T cell receptor beta chain was recovered during a study of T cell responses to AZD1222 COVID-19 vaccine. Study results and limitations: Females outnumbered males among donors, who were mostly white British; clonal diversity was possibly underestimated. Mapped onto spike, vaccine-associated CD4 TCRs spanned it and were dominant at 160-218 and 743-854. Receipt of two AZD1222 doses was followed by a rise in Spike-specific TCR breadth and depth.

Sequenced by immunoSEQ multiplex PCR; TCRdb stores in-frame clones only, minus some. The sample includes 95,000 to 150,000 clones, about nine tenths of them seen just once. Comments on this clone: What it binds is unknown.

The CDR3 is 15 amino acids. Trimming removed 5 bases at V and 7 bases at J, with 20 bases between. From germline, CDR1 is SEHNR and CDR2 FQNEAQ (reference sequence). The specimen was peripheral blood, collected on day 0 of AZD1222 vaccination. The origin of this receptor is an adult in good health. The V gene is TRBV7-9, the J gene TRBJ1-2; TRBD1 might be the D (6 bases). In nucleotides, the CDR3 is TGTGCCAGCAGCCCCCCCCTAAACCAGGGGCCTGGCTACACCTTC. Protein: CASSPPLNQGPGYTF. Combining the CDR3 with reference TRBV7-9 and TRBJ1-2 gives the whole variable domain DTGVSQNPRHKITKRGQNVTFRCDPISEHNRLYWYRQTLGQGPEFLTYFQNEAQLEKSRLLSDRFSAERPKGSFSTLEIQRTEQGDSAMYLCASSPPLNQGPGYTFGSGTRLTVV.